Sequencing of this T cell receptor beta chain was carried out in a study of blood T cell repertoires in COVID-19. On the study more broadly: Sites across the United States, Italy and Spain contributed samples from acute and convalescent COVID-19.

Here immunoSEQ multiplex PCR was the method, and the copy in TCRdb shows in-frame clones only, minus some. The sample holds 150,000 or so clones; approximately 85% are singletons and the top ten take roughly 0.6%. Losses at the gene ends were 6 bases for V and 1 base for J; bases not matched to a gene: 6. CDR3 length: 15 residues. From germline, CDR1 is SNHLY and CDR2 FYNNEI. J is TRBJ1-5 and V is TRBV2; 7 nucleotides agree with TRBD1. This sequence was found in a man aged 55 to 70 with COVID-19, enrolled during active disease. The sample taken for sequencing was peripheral blood. Written as DNA, the CDR3 is TGTGCCAGCAGGCAGTCGGGACAGAGCAATCAGCCCCAGCATTTT. The encoded protein is CASRQSGQSNQPQHF.